This entry describes one T cell receptor (beta chain). These data come from a study of blood T cell repertoires in COVID-19. Study-wide context: Italy, Spain and the United States were the sources of the convalescent and acute COVID-19 samples. Sources were T cells, B-cell-depleted T cells, or PBMCs; the material itself was cDNA or gDNA.

Sequencing used immunoSEQ multiplex PCR; TCRdb keeps in-frame clones, though not all of them. Here the sample spans 170,000 or so clones, 87% being singletons. The germline V gene encodes CDR1 SEHNR and CDR2 FQNEAQ (reference sequence). CDR3 length: 17 residues. Trimming shortened V by 1 base and J by 3 bases, and 16 bases separated the two germline ends. The source material was peripheral blood. The chain uses TRBV7-9 and TRBJ2-1, with a tentative D call TRBD2 (6 bases). This TCR was sampled from a young woman who had recovered from COVID-19. The CDR3 coding sequence is TGTGCCAGCAGCTTAGGAGGGCGGGGCCCCCACTACAATGAGCAGTTCTTC. It translates to CASSLGGRGPHYNEQFF.